The following is a T cell receptor beta chain sequence with its context. The antigen remains undetermined. This sample is part of a study of CXCR3-negative and CXCR3-positive naive CD8 T cells. Study summary: Cumulative TRB read yield was around 150 million, averaging about 1.5 +/- 0.3 million per library. The study's findings and limits: CXCR3-expressing naive cells carried TRB CDR3s more hydrophobic than those of CXCR3-negative naive cells. With CXCR3 expression partially decreased after cryopreservation, most assays relied on fresh PBMCs.

The TRB libraries of cDNA were built by UMI-labeled 5' RACE. From the 5' RACE reads, TCRdb lists one entry per CDR3 protein and no DNA. This table lists some 130,000 distinct CDR3 sequences. CDR1 and CDR2 (germline): DFQATT, SNEGSKA (reference sequence). The CDR3 spans 16 residues. Researchers sorted 300,000 cells of each CD8+ T cell subset in triplicate. Identification of naive CD8+ T cells rested on CD45RO-CCR7+CD27+CD95- status. Sequenced: naive CXCR3+ CD8+ T cells from blood. Subset given: CD45RO-CCR7+CD27+CD95- naive CD8+ T cells expressing CXCR3 (TNR3+). The chain links TRBV20-1 to TRBJ2-1; the D call from TCRdb, TRBD2, cannot be confirmed without DNA. The source of this sequence is a human donor in good health. Some clones in this sample may be carry-over from other donors' samples. The CDR3 protein is CSARDLGGRTYNEQFF.